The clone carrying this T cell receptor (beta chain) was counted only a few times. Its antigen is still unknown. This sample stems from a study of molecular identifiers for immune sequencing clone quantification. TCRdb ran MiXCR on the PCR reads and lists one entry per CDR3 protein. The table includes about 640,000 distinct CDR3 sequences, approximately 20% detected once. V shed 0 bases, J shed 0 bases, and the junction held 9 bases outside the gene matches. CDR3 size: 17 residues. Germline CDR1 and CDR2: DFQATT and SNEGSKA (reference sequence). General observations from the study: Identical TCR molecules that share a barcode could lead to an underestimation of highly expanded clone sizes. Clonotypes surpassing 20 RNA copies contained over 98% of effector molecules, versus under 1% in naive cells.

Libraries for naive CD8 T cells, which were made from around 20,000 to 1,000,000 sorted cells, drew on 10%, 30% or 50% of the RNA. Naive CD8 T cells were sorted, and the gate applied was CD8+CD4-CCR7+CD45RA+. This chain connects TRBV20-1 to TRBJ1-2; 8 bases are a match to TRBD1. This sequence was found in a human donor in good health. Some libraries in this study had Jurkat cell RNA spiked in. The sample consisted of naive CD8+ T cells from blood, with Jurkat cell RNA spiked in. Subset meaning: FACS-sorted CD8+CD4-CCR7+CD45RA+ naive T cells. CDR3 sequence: CSARDGAGGPPNYGYTF. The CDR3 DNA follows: TGCAGTGCTAGAGATGGGGCAGGGGGCCCCCCTAACTATGGCTACACCTTC.